This T cell receptor beta chain was found in a study of blood T cell repertoires in COVID-19. Study background: Specimens from acute and convalescent COVID-19 originated in the United States, Italy and Spain.

The ends were cut back, 2 bases at V and 1 base at J, with 9 bases in the middle. CDR3 size: 15 residues. Germline loops: CDR1 MNHEY, CDR2 SVGAGI. Profiled with immunoSEQ multiplex PCR; TCRdb holds only in-frame clones, not every one. The top ten clones hold around 6.5% of a sample with 220,000 or so clones, 84% of them seen once. The clonotype originates from a woman aged 35 to 49 who had recovered from COVID-19. The rearrangement links TRBV6-5 to TRBJ1-3; D is ambiguous. The sample taken for sequencing was PBMCs or T cells enriched from blood (not recorded which). CDR3 amino acids: CASSYDGVSGNTIYF. The DNA for the CDR3 is TGTGCCAGCAGTTACGACGGGGTATCTGGAAACACCATATATTTT.